This note documents a single T cell receptor beta chain sequence. This clonotype was seen a few times. Its cognate antigen has yet to be identified. Per-base quality was not reported, and no clone a single base away is much larger than it. This record comes from a study of molecular identifiers for immune sequencing clone quantification (dated by TCRdb to the late 2010s). For the study in its entirety: In a replicate experiment, RNA from roughly 21,000 or 96,000 naive CD8 T cells was split into five aliquots, four of which were sequenced. The study was a methods study using CD8 T cells to benchmark molecular-identifier clustering-based TCR repertoire sequencing (MIDCIRS) and TCR RNA copy counting. Results and caveats for the whole study, not just this receptor: Spiked-in Jurkat TCR RNA equivalent to a single cell was reported to be detectable even among 850,000 to 1,000,000 naive CD8 T cells. When barcode sub-clustering was omitted, TCR diversity was inflated by chimeric consensus sequences, with chimeras reaching as high as 47%. Naive libraries contained spiked-in Jurkat TCR RNA (around ten copies' worth), which is not part of the donor repertoire. The sizes of highly expanded clones could end up underestimated when identical TCR molecules share a barcode. In CMV-specific effector cells, over 97% of molecules were held by clones above 20 RNA copies, whereas under 1% of molecules were held by such clones in naive cells. Modeling estimated around 3.2 recovered TCR RNA copies per cell, compared with about 10 by digital PCR, which implies around 33% capture efficiency.

Libraries were constructed by PCR. Instrument on record: Illumina HiSeq 4000. Bulk TCR libraries were made following a previously described method, with the TCR primers given in Table S5. The Qiagen AllPrep DNA/RNA kit was used to purify total RNA. Reads from multiple sequencing runs of the same library were pooled before analysis. In the source study's methods: Reads were retained only if their TCR constant sequence matched exactly, and those retained reads were trimmed to 150 nt and grouped according to their 12-nt molecular barcodes. Within each barcode group, reads were sub-clustered at a 15% Levenshtein threshold, and quality-weighted consensus sequences were built per RNA molecule. Non-functional sequences were removed, as were lower-count sequences one edit away from another. On the basis of fitting two negative binomial distributions, barcode sub-clusters with fewer than 20% of the maximum read count were discarded. TCRdb reanalyzed the raw reads on its own, using fastp at Q25 for trimming and MiXCR for clone calling, and kept in-frame beta chains. Rows with a matching CDR3 protein are joined into one entry that keeps the most common DNA and genes. TCRdb's processing, not the authors' own work, is the source of the V and J calls. In this sample the table shows approximately 550,000 distinct CDR3 sequences, about 22% of which occur a single time. In total, the top ten clones hold about 0.8% of the sample.

Naive CD8 T cell libraries were made from approximately 22,000 to 940,000 sorted cells using 10%, 30% or 50% of purified RNA. Naive CD8 T cells were FACS-sorted as CD8+CD4-CCR7+CD45RA+ on a BD FACSAria II into RLT Plus buffer. Detection sensitivity was tested by spiking Jurkat RNA equal to over 8 TCR copies' worth into samples containing about 18,000-1,000,000 naive CD8 T cells. CD8 T cells were enriched using RosetteSep CD8+ T Cell Enrichment Cocktail and Ficoll-Paque, and the enriched cells then underwent ACK red cell lysis. Reading the germline V gene gives CDR1 SGDLS and CDR2 YYNGEE. A distance of 17 bases separates the germline ends of V and J, which lose 4 bases and 8 bases respectively. CDR3 length: 14 amino acids, cysteine to phenylalanine. Only CDR3 DNA remains: 42 bases, in frame from the first base.

Sequences were obtained from naive CD8+ T cells from blood, with Jurkat cell RNA spiked in. The sample's cell subset or site, from its label and the paper: FACS-sorted CD8+CD4-CCR7+CD45RA+ naive T cells. This TCR was sampled from a human donor in good health. Some libraries in this study had Jurkat cell RNA spiked in. The V and J segments used are TRBV9 and TRBJ2-3, with TRBD2 tentatively as D gene (6 bases match). The sequence in DNA is TGTGCCAGCAGCCCTTTGGGAGGCCCCGGTACGCAGTATTTT. Its product reads: CASSPLGGPGTQYF.